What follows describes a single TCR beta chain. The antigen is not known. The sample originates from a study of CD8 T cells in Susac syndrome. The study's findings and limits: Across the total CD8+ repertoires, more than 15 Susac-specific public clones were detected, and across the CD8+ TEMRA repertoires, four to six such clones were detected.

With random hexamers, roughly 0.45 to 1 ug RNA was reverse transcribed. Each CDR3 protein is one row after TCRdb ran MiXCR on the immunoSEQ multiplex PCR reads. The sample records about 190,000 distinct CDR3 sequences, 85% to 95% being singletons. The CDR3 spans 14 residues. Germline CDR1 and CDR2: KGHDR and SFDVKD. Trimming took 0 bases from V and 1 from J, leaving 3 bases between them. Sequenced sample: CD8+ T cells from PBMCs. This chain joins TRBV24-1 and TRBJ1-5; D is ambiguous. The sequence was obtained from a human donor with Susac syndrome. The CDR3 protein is CATSDLDSNQPQHF. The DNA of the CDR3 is TGTGCCACCAGTGATTTGGACAGCAATCAGCCCCAGCATTTT.